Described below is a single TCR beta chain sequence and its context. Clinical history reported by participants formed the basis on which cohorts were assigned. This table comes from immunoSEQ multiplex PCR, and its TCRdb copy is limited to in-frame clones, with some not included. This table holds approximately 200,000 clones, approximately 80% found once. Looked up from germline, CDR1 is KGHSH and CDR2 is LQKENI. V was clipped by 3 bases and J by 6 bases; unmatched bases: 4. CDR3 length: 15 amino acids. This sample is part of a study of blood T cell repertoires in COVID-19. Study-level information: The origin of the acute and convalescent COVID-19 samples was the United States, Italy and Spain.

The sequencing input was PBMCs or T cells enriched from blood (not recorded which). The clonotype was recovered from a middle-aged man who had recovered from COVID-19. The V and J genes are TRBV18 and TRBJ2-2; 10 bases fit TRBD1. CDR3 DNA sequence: TGTGCCAGCTCACCGACAGGGGGCTCGGCCGGGGAGCTGTTTTTT. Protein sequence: CASSPTGGSAGELFF.